These 26 T cell receptor beta chains came from one sample sequenced in a study of blood T cell repertoires in COVID-19. This table comes from immunoSEQ multiplex PCR, and its TCRdb copy is limited to in-frame clones, with some not included. The repertoire holds roughly 200,000 clones, with roughly 79% as singletons. Sequences were obtained from peripheral blood. These receptors originate from a woman aged 40 to 49 with COVID-19, enrolled during active disease.

This chain links TRBV28 with TRBJ2-7, with a weak D call TRBD1 (6 bases). CDR3 length: 14 amino acids. Germline V CDR1 and CDR2: MDHEN, SYDVKM. V lost 2 bases to trimming and J lost 6 bases, with 14 bases between them. This CDR3 is CASSLVQGFREQYF. CDR3 DNA: TGTGCCAGCAGTTTAGTACAGGGATTCCGCGAGCAGTACTTC. Looking up the rest from reference TRBV28 and TRBJ2-7 gives the full variable domain: DVKVTQSSRYLVKRTGEKVFLECVQDMDHENMFWYRQDPGLGLRLIYFSYDVKMKEKGDIPEGYSVSREKKERFSLILESASTNQTSMYLCASSLVQGFREQYFGPGTRLTVT.

This clone turned up a few times. The rearrangement uses TRBV3-1 (or the pseudogene TRBV3-2) and TRBJ1-6, with D hard to call. CDR3 length: 15 amino acids. V was trimmed by 6 bases and J by 7 bases, leaving 16 bases between them. Per the germline V gene, CDR1 is LGHDT and CDR2 is YNNKEL (reference sequence). In nucleotides, the CDR3 is TGTGCCAGCAGGTCGTCTTCAGGAAGGAATTCACCCCTCCACTTT. Its translation: CASRSSSGRNSPLHF.

The CDR3 loop reads CASSEALRSRPQHF. CDR3 nucleotide sequence: TGTGCCAGCAGTGAAGCGCTTCGGAGTCGGCCCCAGCATTTT. The chain carries TRBV2 and TRBJ1-5; D remains ambiguous. The CDR3 is made up of 14 amino acids. The ends were cut back, 0 bases at V and 9 bases at J, with 12 bases in the middle. Per the germline V gene, CDR1 is SNHLY and CDR2 is FYNNEI.

J is TRBJ2-5 and V is TRBV7-9; D uncertain. The CDR3 is 13 residues long. CDR1 SEHNR and CDR2 FQNEAQ come from the germline V gene (reference sequence). Trimming pared 3 bases from V and 2 bases from J, leaving 7 bases between. This CDR3 reads CASSFELQETQYF. The CDR3 coding sequence is TGTGCCAGCAGCTTTGAGCTACAAGAGACCCAGTACTTC.

The chain combines TRBV5-5 with TRBJ2-2, with 7 bases aligning to TRBD2. With 2 bases clipped from V and 1 base from J, the junction kept 2 bases outside the gene matches. Germline V gene lookup returns CDR1 SGHKS and CDR2 YYEKEE (reference sequence). The CDR3 has 15 amino acids. In DNA form, the CDR3 reads TGTGCCAGCAGCTTCCTAGCGGTGAACACCGGGGAGCTGTTTTTT. This codes for CASSFLAVNTGELFF.

This clone appeared once. The rearrangement links TRBV30 to TRBJ1-2; 9 bases fit TRBD1. The CDR3 runs 12 residues. CDR1 GTSNPN and CDR2 SVGIG come from the germline V gene (reference sequence). Trimming removed 5 bases from V and 10 bases from J; junction bases left unmatched: 8. CDR3 DNA sequence: TGTGCCTGGGAACAGGGGGCCGGGTTCTACACCTTC. It translates to CAWEQGAGFYTF.

This rearrangement joins TRBV2 to TRBJ2-3; TRBD1 might be the D (5 bases). The CDR3 extends over 15 amino acids. CDR1 and CDR2 (germline): SNHLY, FYNNEI. Trimming shortened V by 5 bases and J by 6 bases, and 18 bases separated the two germline ends. The DNA of the CDR3 is TGTGCCAGCAGTCCCCAGGGAACAGCTCACGATACGCAGTATTTT. This encodes CASSPQGTAHDTQYF.

The chain links TRBV6-5 to TRBJ2-1; D is ambiguous. The CDR3 length is 12 residues. CDR1 is MNHEY and CDR2 is SVGAGI in the germline V gene. V lost 6 bases, J lost 7 bases, and 10 bases lay in between. CDR3 DNA: TGTGCCAGCAGCCCCGCTGCGAATGAGCAGTTCTTC. Translated: CASSPAANEQFF.

This chain joins TRBV27 and TRBJ2-7; 7 bases map to TRBD2. Trimming at V came to 5 bases and at J to 4 bases, leaving 14 bases not matched to a gene. Germline CDR1 and CDR2: MNHEY and SMNVEV (reference sequence). This CDR3 is 16 amino acids long. The CDR3 loop is CASSHLKAGREYEQYF. The CDR3 bases are TGTGCCAGCAGTCACCTCAAAGCGGGGAGAGAGTACGAGCAGTACTTC.

This rearrangement joins TRBV30 to TRBJ2-3; tentatively, D is TRBD1 (6 bases). The germline V gene has CDR1 GTSNPN and CDR2 SVGIG (reference sequence). The CDR3 extends over 14 amino acids. The V end lost 4 bases, the J end lost 1 base, and 12 bases lay between the germline ends. As DNA, the CDR3 is TGTGCCTGGAAACAGGGTAGGGGCACAGATACGCAGTATTTT. It yields the protein CAWKQGRGTDTQYF.

The rearrangement uses TRBV15 and TRBJ2-7; D gene unclear. This CDR3 has 14 amino acids. Germline-derived CDR1 and CDR2 are LNHNV and YYDKDF (reference sequence). The V and J ends lost 0 bases and 4 bases respectively, with 10 bases between them. The CDR3 is CATSRDEQKYEQYF. The CDR3 coding sequence is TGTGCCACCAGCAGAGATGAACAGAAGTACGAGCAGTACTTC.

The V and J genes are TRBV6-5 and TRBJ1-5, with D perhaps TRBD1 (6 bases). The CDR3 totals 14 residues. Deletions cut 6 bases from V and 4 bases from J, with 13 bases between. The germline gives CDR1 MNHEY, CDR2 SVGAGI. CDR3 sequence: CASRSGQQNQPQHF. The DNA of the CDR3 is TGTGCCAGCAGATCGGGACAACAAAATCAGCCCCAGCATTTT.

J is TRBJ1-6 and V is TRBV6-5; TRBD1 matches at 7 bases. Germline lookup yields CDR1 MNHEY and CDR2 SVGAGI. With 7 bases clipped from V and 5 bases from J, the junction kept 5 bases outside the gene matches. CDR3 length equals 14 residues. The CDR3 DNA sequence: TGTGCCAGCACCTACGGACAGGATAATTCACCCCTCCACTTT. Translated, it gives CASTYGQDNSPLHF.

The V call is TRBV27, the J call TRBJ2-1; D is perhaps TRBD1 (5 bases). The germline gives CDR1 MNHEY, CDR2 SMNVEV (reference sequence). This CDR3 comprises 14 residues. V was cut by 2 bases and J by 5 bases, with 10 bases left in between. The CDR3 reads CASSLPDTDNEQFF. The CDR3 DNA follows: TGTGCCAGCAGTTTACCGGACACAGACAATGAGCAGTTCTTC.

This clone was counted a single time. V gene TRBV30 combines with J gene TRBJ2-2, with 11 positions matching TRBD2. Germline trimming cut 5 bases from V and 1 base from J; bases unmatched to any gene: 3. Germline V CDR1 and CDR2: GTSNPN, SVGIG (reference sequence). The CDR3 spans 15 residues. The CDR3 DNA follows: TGTGCCTGGTTTAGCGGGAGGGGGAACACCGGGGAGCTGTTTTTT. Translation: CAWFSGRGNTGELFF. Combining the CDR3 with reference TRBV30 and TRBJ2-2 gives the whole variable domain SQTIHQWPATLVQPVGSPLSLECTVEGTSNPNLYWYRQAAGRGLQLLFYSVGIGQISSEVPQNLSASRPQDRQFILSSKKLLLSDSGFYLCAWFSGRGNTGELFFGEGSRLTVL.

The rearrangement links TRBV5-4 to TRBJ2-3; D might be TRBD2 (7 bases). The germline CDR1 and CDR2 sequences are SGHNT and YYREEE (reference sequence). The CDR3 totals 13 residues. V gave up 4 bases and J gave up 4 bases, with 10 bases separating them. CDR3 nucleotide sequence: TGTGCCAGCAGCGGGGGGGCCTCAGATACGCAGTATTTT. Translating gives CASSGGASDTQYF.

The CDR3 bases are TGTGCCAGCAGCCAACAGATTAATCAGCCCCAGCATTTT. Residues: CASSQQINQPQHF. This chain connects TRBV3-1 (or the pseudogene TRBV3-2) to TRBJ1-5; D not certain. CDR3 length: 13 residues. V dropped 2 bases and J dropped 4 bases, with 6 bases sitting between them. In germline, CDR1 is LGHDT, CDR2 YNNKEL (reference sequence).

This chain uses TRBV5-4 with TRBJ2-5; TRBD2 is a possible D gene (5 bases). Trimming pared 5 bases from V and 5 bases from J, leaving 7 bases between. Germline V lookup: CDR1 SGHNT, CDR2 YYREEE (reference sequence). This CDR3 has 11 residues. The CDR3 reads CASRTGETQYF. The CDR3 DNA reads TGTGCCAGCAGAACGGGGGAGACCCAGTACTTC.

The CDR3 DNA is TGTGCCAGCAGCGAGACAGGGGGCGTTCAAGAGACCCAGTACTTC. It yields the protein CASSETGGVQETQYF. V usage is TRBV2 and J usage is TRBJ2-5; 10 bases line up with TRBD1. The CDR3 runs to 15 residues. Germline V gene data show CDR1 as SNHLY and CDR2 as FYNNEI. After removal of 6 bases from V and 2 bases from J, the junction contained 6 bases not matched to a gene.

The chain joins TRBV30 to TRBJ2-3, with 8 bases fitting TRBD2. This CDR3 region has 14 residues. Trimming removed 5 bases from V and 1 base from J; junction bases left unmatched: 5. Germline V CDR1 and CDR2: GTSNPN, SVGIG (reference sequence). This CDR3 is CAWHVAGRTDTQYF. In DNA form, the CDR3 reads TGTGCCTGGCACGTAGCGGGGCGCACAGATACGCAGTATTTT.

V gene TRBV6-1 combines with J gene TRBJ2-5, with TRBD2 matching over 9 bases. CDR1 is MNHNS and CDR2 is SASEGT in the germline V gene. The ends lost 3 bases at V and 5 bases at J; junction bases unmatched: 1. The CDR3 covers 13 residues. The CDR3 DNA sequence: TGTGCCAGCAGTGATGGACTAGCGGAGACCCAGTACTTC. Protein sequence: CASSDGLAETQYF.

The chain recombines TRBV5-4 with TRBJ2-1; unclear D gene. This CDR3 region has 14 residues. Per germline, CDR1 SGHNT and CDR2 YYREEE (reference sequence). V was pared by 3 bases and J by 2 bases, with 9 bases between. CDR3: CASSYERTYNEQFF. CDR3 DNA: TGTGCCAGCAGCTACGAGAGGACCTACAATGAGCAGTTCTTC.

The J gene is TRBJ2-1, the V gene TRBV12-3 or TRBV12-4; weak D call: TRBD1 (6 bases). This CDR3 is 13 amino acids long. Deletions cut 5 bases from V and 6 bases from J, with 11 bases between. The CDR3 is CASSPDRSNEQFF. CDR3 in DNA: TGTGCCAGCAGTCCAGACAGGTCCAATGAGCAGTTCTTC.

The chain has TRBV5-1 and TRBJ2-1; 12 nucleotides agree with TRBD2. V trimming: 4 bases; J trimming: 7 bases; junction bases outside the gene matches: 9. The CDR3 runs to 16 residues. Germline V CDR1 and CDR2: SGHRS, YFSETQ. Here the CDR3 reads CASSKGRLAGVNEQFF. CDR3 DNA: TGCGCCAGCAGCAAAGGCCGACTAGCGGGAGTTAATGAGCAGTTCTTC. The complete variable domain, with remaining parts taken from reference TRBV5-1 and TRBJ2-1, reads KAGVTQTPRYLIKTRGQQVTLSCSPISGHRSVSWYQQTPGQGLQFLFEYFSETQRNKGNFPGRFSGRQFSNSRSEMNVSTLELGDSALYLCASSKGRLAGVNEQFFGPGTRLTVL.

This clone was observed once. The J gene is TRBJ2-3, the V gene TRBV13, with 11 nucleotides matching TRBD2. The CDR3 extends over 16 amino acids. CDR1 is PRHDT, CDR2 FYEKMQ, per germline (reference sequence). The junction had 7 bases not matched to a gene; V was cut back by 5 bases and J by 3 bases. The DNA of the CDR3 is TGTGCCAGCAGCAACCGACTAGCGGGAATAACAGATACGCAGTATTTT. It yields the protein CASSNRLAGITDTQYF.

This clone was found many times. This chain's CDR3 is CASAPRVAGDYNEQFF. For the CDR3, the DNA is TGCGCCAGCGCCCCTCGGGTAGCGGGGGACTACAATGAGCAGTTCTTC. The rearrangement links TRBV4-1 to TRBJ2-1; 9 positions agree with TRBD2. The CDR3 has 16 residues. V dropped 8 bases and J dropped 3; count of bases not matched to a gene: 11. Germline values: CDR1 MGHRA, CDR2 YSYEKL.